This record concerns one T cell receptor beta chain sequence. The antigen is unknown. Germline V lookup: CDR1 SQVTM, CDR2 ANQGSEA. V shed 5 bases and J shed 12 bases, with 10 bases lying between them. CDR3 length: 9 residues. The data originate from a study of cytomegalovirus exposure and HLA in healthy donors. Study-wide context: Inside one of the first data releases sat about 85 million unique TCRs taken from HLA-typed donors.

Both 60 Vbeta primers and 13 Jbeta primers went into the PCR. Profiled with immunoSEQ multiplex PCR; TCRdb holds only in-frame clones, not every one. The sample consists of about 160,000 clones, approximately 72% of them appearing once. Findings and caveats of the study: Specificity of three CMV-associated chains for CMV antigens was verified in vitro. Most of the TCR beta V segments (in an earlier analysis) were productive either about 87% or about 30% of the time. Some 17,000 TCR beta sequences were associated with HLA alleles at 0.05 false discovery rate in a later analysis.

Sequences were obtained from PBMCs. The chain joins TRBV29-1 to TRBJ1-1; D gene ambiguous. This receptor was identified in a man between 35 and 55 years old in good health and CMV-seropositive. Written as DNA, the CDR3 is TGCAGCGTTCCCAGGTCGCCTTTCTTT. It encodes CSVPRSPFF.